This T cell receptor (beta chain) was recovered during a study of blood T cell repertoires in COVID-19. The V gene's germline CDR1 is ENHRY and CDR2 SYGVKD. V was pared by 11 bases and J by 4 bases, with 10 bases of the junction left unmatched. The CDR3 runs to 13 residues. In the original analysis: Estimates of nucleated cell counts were drawn from the amplification of reference gene primers. Measured with immunoSEQ multiplex PCR; TCRdb has only the in-frame clones, and not every one. V, J and clone size are those of that table, while D and trimming were read from the DNA. Altogether about 100,000 clones are present, over 80% being singletons, with the ten largest covering 1.5% to 2.5%.

The specimen sequenced was peripheral blood. This chain joins TRBV10-3 and TRBJ1-1; 7 bases are a match to TRBD1. This clonotype was obtained from a man between 65 and 85 years old with active or convalescent COVID-19. The CDR3 loop reads CAVIQGGGTEAFF. The CDR3 region has the DNA TGTGCCGTAATCCAGGGGGGTGGCACTGAAGCTTTCTTT.